The text below deals with one TCR beta chain. The sample belongs to a study of blood T cell repertoires in COVID-19. At the level of the study: In each case, the material was cDNA or gDNA derived from T cells, B-cell-depleted T cells, or PBMCs.

There are 15 residues in the CDR3. Germline CDR1 reads MGHRA; CDR2 reads YSYEKL. V lost 4 bases to trimming and J lost 3 bases; unmatched junction nucleotides: 1. Profiled with immunoSEQ multiplex PCR; TCRdb holds only in-frame clones, not every one. Of 150,000 to 200,000 clones in the sample, nearly 90% are singletons; the top ten hold roughly 21%. The chain is built from TRBV4-1 and TRBJ2-1; 12 nucleotides agree with TRBD2. The TCR sequence derives from a man aged 55 to 70 with active or convalescent COVID-19. Specimen: peripheral blood. The CDR3 region is CASSPSGGVYNEQFF. The CDR3 DNA is TGCGCCAGCAGCCCTAGCGGGGGGGTCTACAATGAGCAGTTCTTC.